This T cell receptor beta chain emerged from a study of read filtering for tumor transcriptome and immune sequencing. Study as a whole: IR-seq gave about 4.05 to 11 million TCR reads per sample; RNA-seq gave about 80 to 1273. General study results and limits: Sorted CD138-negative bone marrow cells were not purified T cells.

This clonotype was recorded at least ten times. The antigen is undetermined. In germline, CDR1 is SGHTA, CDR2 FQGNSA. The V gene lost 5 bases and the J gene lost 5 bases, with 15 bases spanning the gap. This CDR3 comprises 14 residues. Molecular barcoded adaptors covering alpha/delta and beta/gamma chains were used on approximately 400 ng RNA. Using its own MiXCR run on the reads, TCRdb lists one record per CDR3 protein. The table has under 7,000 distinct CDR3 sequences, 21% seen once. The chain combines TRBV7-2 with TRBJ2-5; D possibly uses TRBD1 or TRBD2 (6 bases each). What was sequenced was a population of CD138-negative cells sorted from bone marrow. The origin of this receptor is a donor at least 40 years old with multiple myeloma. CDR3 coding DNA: TGTGCCAGCAGCCAAGACTCCGGGGGCGAGACCCAGTACTTC. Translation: CASSQDSGGETQYF. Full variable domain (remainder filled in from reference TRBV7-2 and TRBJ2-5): GAGVSQSPSNKVTEKGKDVELRCDPISGHTALYWYRQSLGQGLEFLIYFQGNSAPDKSGLPSDRFSAERTGGSVSTLTIQRTQQEDSAVYLCASSQDSGGETQYFGPGTRLLVL.